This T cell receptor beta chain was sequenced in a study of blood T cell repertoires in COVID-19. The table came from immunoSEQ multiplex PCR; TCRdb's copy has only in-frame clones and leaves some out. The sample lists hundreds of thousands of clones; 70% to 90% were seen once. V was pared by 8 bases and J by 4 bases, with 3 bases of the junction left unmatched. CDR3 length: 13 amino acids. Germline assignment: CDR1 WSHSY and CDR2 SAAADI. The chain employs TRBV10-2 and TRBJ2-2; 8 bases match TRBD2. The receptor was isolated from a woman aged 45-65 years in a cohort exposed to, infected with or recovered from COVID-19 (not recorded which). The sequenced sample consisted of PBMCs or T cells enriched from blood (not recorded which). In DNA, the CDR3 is TGCGCCAGCGGTAGCGGGGCCACCGGGGAGCTGTTTTTT. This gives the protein CASGSGATGELFF.